This TCR beta chain was captured by sequencing in a study of T cell responses to AZD1222 COVID-19 vaccine. Study-level points and caveats: Reports say nearly half of spike-specific TCRs go after unmutated variant regions. CD4 TCRs covered the whole spike, strongest at regions 160-218 and 743-854.

CDR3 length: 14 residues. V gave up 2 bases and J gave up 7 bases; unmatched junction bases: 2. The germline V gene encodes CDR1 MNHEY and CDR2 SVGEGT. Notes on this clone: Its antigen is not known.

Measured with immunoSEQ multiplex PCR; TCRdb has only the in-frame clones, and not every one. This table holds approximately 190,000 clones, roughly 93% found once. This specimen was peripheral blood, taken on day 0 of AZD1222 vaccination. This TCR was sampled from an adult in good health. The V and J genes are TRBV6-2 or TRBV6-3 and TRBJ1-6; the match to TRBD1 covers 7 bases. CDR3 bases: TGTGCCAGCAGTTACGGGACAGAAAATTCACCCCTCCACTTT. Amino acid sequence: CASSYGTENSPLHF.